The sequence of this TCR beta chain was determined in a study of early stage breast cancer tumors. V lost 9 bases and J 3 bases, leaving 14 bases between the germline ends. CDR3 length equals 13 residues. Germline CDR1 and CDR2: KGHSH and LQKENI. The data were produced by immunoSEQ multiplex PCR, yet TCRdb's version contains in-frame clones alone and is incomplete. The table records around 20,000 clones, around 88% of them present only once. The sequenced sample was blood. The TCR comes from a person aged 70 to 79 with breast cancer. The V and J genes are TRBV18 and TRBJ1-1; D unresolved. CDR3: CASRIQRDTEAFF. The CDR3 DNA reads TGTGCCAGTCGGATCCAGAGGGACACTGAAGCTTTCTTT.